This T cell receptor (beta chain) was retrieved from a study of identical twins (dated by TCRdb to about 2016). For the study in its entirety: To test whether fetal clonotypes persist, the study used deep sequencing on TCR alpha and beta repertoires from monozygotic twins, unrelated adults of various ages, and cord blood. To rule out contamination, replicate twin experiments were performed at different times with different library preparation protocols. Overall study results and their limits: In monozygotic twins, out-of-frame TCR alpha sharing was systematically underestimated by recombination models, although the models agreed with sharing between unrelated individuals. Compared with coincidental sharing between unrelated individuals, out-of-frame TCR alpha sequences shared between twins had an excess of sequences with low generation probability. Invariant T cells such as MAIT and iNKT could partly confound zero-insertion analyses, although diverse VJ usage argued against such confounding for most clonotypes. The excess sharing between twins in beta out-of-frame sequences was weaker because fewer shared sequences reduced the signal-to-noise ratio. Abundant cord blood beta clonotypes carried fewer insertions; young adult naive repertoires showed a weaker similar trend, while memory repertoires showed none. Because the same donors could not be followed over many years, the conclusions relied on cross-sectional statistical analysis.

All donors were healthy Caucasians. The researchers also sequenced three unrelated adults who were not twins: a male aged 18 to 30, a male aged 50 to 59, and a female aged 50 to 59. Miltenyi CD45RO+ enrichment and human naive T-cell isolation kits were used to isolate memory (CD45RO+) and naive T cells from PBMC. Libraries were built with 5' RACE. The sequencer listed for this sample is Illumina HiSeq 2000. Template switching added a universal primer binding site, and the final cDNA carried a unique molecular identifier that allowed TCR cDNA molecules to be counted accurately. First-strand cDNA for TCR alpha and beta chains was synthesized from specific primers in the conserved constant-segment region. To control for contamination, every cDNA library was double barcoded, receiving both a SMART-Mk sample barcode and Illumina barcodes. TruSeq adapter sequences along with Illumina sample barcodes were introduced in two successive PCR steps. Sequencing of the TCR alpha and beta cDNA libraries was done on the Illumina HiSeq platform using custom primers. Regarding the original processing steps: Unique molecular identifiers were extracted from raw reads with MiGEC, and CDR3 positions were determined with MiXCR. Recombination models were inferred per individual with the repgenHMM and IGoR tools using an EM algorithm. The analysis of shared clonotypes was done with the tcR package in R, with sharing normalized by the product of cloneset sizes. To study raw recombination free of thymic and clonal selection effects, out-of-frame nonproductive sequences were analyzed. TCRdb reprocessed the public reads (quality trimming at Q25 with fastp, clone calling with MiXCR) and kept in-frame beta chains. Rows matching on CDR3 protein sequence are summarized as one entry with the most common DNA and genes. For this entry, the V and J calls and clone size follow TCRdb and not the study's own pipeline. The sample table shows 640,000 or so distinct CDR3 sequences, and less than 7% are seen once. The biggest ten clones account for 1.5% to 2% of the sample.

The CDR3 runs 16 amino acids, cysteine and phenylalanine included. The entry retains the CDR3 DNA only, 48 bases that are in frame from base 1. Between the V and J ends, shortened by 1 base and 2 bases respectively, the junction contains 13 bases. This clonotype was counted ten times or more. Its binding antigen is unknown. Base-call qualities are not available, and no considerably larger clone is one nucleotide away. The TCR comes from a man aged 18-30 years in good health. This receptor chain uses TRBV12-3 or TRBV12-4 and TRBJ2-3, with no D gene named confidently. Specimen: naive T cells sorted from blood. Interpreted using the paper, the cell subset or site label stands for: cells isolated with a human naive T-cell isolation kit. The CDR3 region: CASSLGLGFDTDTQYF. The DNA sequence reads TGTGCCAGCAGTTTAGGCTTAGGATTCGACACAGATACGCAGTATTTT.